Listed below are T cell receptor beta chains from one sample, sequenced in a study of blood T cell repertoires in COVID-19. Method: immunoSEQ multiplex PCR; TCRdb's copy keeps in-frame clones and lacks some. The table shows 150,000 to 190,000 clones, with roughly 85% occurring only once. Sequencing was performed on peripheral blood. Receptor source: a woman aged 55-69 years with COVID-19, enrolled during active disease. Each CDR3 is given with its conserved first and last residue. A D gene is named only where the DNA matches it firmly. A row's size may be missing; if present it is once, few, many or a size class.

j_gene | abundance | v_gene | d_gene | CDR3nt | CDR3aa
TRBJ2-3 | few | TRBV28 | TRBD2 | TGTGCCAGCAGTCCCCGACTAGCGTCAGGGGATACGCAGTATTTT | CASSPRLASGDTQYF
TRBJ2-1 | once | TRBV29-1 | - | TGCAGTGGTGCGCACAATGAGCAGTTCTTC | CSGAHNEQFF
TRBJ1-1 | - | TRBV6-1 | - | TGTGCCAGCAGTGAGACACTGAACACTGAAGCTTTCTTT | CASSETLNTEAFF
TRBJ1-1 | - | TRBV6-5 | - | TGTGCCAGCAGTTTTCTACCGACAGGAAACACTGAAGCTTTCTTT | CASSFLPTGNTEAFF
TRBJ1-2 | - | TRBV5-6 | TRBD1 | TGTGCCAGCAGCTTAAGGACAGGCGTCTATGGCTACACCTTC | CASSLRTGVYGYTF
TRBJ1-5 | - | TRBV10-3 | - | TGTGCCAGCTCTTCGGCCGCGGGGATGAGCAATCAGCCCCAGCATTTT | CASSSAAGMSNQPQHF
TRBJ1-1 | - | TRBV6-5 | - | TGTGCCAGCGGGGCACAGCGTGGCACTGAAGCTTTCTTT | CASGAQRGTEAFF
TRBJ1-3 | - | TRBV11-2 | - | TGTGCCAGCAGACAAATTGGGAGAGGTGGAAACACCATATATTTT | CASRQIGRGGNTIYF
TRBJ1-1 | - | TRBV6-1 | - | TGTGCCAGCAGTGAAGCCGGGGGGGGCACTGAAGCTTTCTTT | CASSEAGGGTEAFF
TRBJ2-5 | - | TRBV6-6 | TRBD2 | TGTGCCAGCAGTTACGGTAGCGGGGGGGCCGCAGAGACCCAGTACTTC | CASSYGSGGAAETQYF
TRBJ1-2 | - | TRBV19 | TRBD1 | TGTGCCAGTAGTACTCACGACAGGGGGGGGGCCGCCGTCGGCTACACCTTC | CASSTHDRGGAAVGYTF
TRBJ2-7 | - | TRBV27 | TRBD2 | TGTGCCAGCAGTTTAGCCGGGACTAGCTCCTACGAGCAGTACTTC | CASSLAGTSSYEQYF
TRBJ1-4 | - | TRBV18 | - | TGTGCCAGCTCACCACCGGGACTGCTTAATGAAAAACTGTTTTTT | CASSPPGLLNEKLFF
TRBJ1-1 | few | TRBV29-1 | - | TGCAGCGTTGAAGAGTCCGGGTATGAAGCTTTCTTT | CSVEESGYEAFF
TRBJ2-3 | - | TRBV5-6 | - | TGTGCCAGTTACAGGGTAATGGATACGCAGTATTTT | CASYRVMDTQYF
TRBJ1-4 | - | TRBV7-3 | TRBD1 | TGTGCCAGCAGCTTAACTGGACAGGGGAATGAAAAACTGTTTTTT | CASSLTGQGNEKLFF
TRBJ2-2 | - | TRBV18 | TRBD2 | TGTGCCAGCTCACAGGGACTAGCGGGGAACACCGGGGAGCTGTTTTTT | CASSQGLAGNTGELFF
TRBJ1-2 | - | TRBV18 | - | TGTGCCAGCTCACCAGGAGCGGGTGGCTACACCTTC | CASSPGAGGYTF
TRBJ2-3 | - | TRBV3-1/TRBV3-2 | TRBD2 | TGTGCCAGCAGCCACGACTTAGCGGGGAGGGGGAGGGATACGCAGTATTTT | CASSHDLAGRGRDTQYF
TRBJ2-5 | - | TRBV27 | TRBD2 | TGTGCCAGCAGCCGGTATACTAGCGGGAGTGGGGAGACCCAGTACTTC | CASSRYTSGSGETQYF
TRBJ2-5 | - | TRBV9 | TRBD1 | TGTGCCAGCAGCCCGGCGGGGACAGGGAGGGGGACCCAGTACTTC | CASSPAGTGRGTQYF
TRBJ2-1 | - | TRBV27 | TRBD1 | TGTGCCAGCAGTAATCCGGGACAGGGGATCAATGAGCAGTTCTTC | CASSNPGQGINEQFF
TRBJ1-2 | - | TRBV6-5 | - | TGTGCCAGCAGAGGAGGGAACTATGGCTACACCTTC | CASRGGNYGYTF
TRBJ1-1 | - | TRBV7-3 | - | TGTGCCAGCAGGTCCGGGACACTGAACACTGAAGCTTTCTTT | CASRSGTLNTEAFF
TRBJ1-2 | - | TRBV19 | TRBD1 | TGTGCCACTACGACAGGGGGTTTTAACTATGGCTACACCTTC | CATTTGGFNYGYTF
TRBJ2-2 | - | TRBV24-1 | - | TGTGCCACCAGTGCCCCCAACACAGGGTCCGGGGAGCTGTTTTTT | CATSAPNTGSGELFF
TRBJ1-3 | - | TRBV27 | - | TGTGCCAGCCGAGGACTCGCCGGAAACACCATATATTTT | CASRGLAGNTIYF
TRBJ2-7 | - | TRBV7-2 | - | TGTGCCAGCAGCACCCCGACAGGATCCTACGAGCAGTACTTC | CASSTPTGSYEQYF
TRBJ1-1 | - | TRBV7-2 | - | TGTGCCAGCAGCTTGCGGGTCTATATGACAGGCCATGAAGCTTTCTTT | CASSLRVYMTGHEAFF
TRBJ1-4 | once | TRBV28 | - | TGTGCCAGCAGTTTATCCGGGGAAAAACTGTTTTTT | CASSLSGEKLFF
TRBJ1-1 | - | TRBV18 | TRBD1 | TGTGCCAGCTCCCCCGCAGGGGGTGTTGAAGCTTTCTTT | CASSPAGGVEAFF
TRBJ1-2 | - | TRBV4-2 | - | TGTGCCAGCAGCCAAGGGACTTATGGCTACACCTTC | CASSQGTYGYTF
TRBJ1-1 | - | TRBV24-1 | - | TGTGCCACCAGTGACGCCACAGGAGTTAAGACTGAAGCTTTCTTT | CATSDATGVKTEAFF
TRBJ1-4 | - | TRBV5-1 | TRBD1 | TGCGCCAGCAGCTTCAGGGGGAATGAAAAACTGTTTTTT | CASSFRGNEKLFF
TRBJ2-5 | - | TRBV18 | TRBD1 | TGTGCCAGCTCACCGGGACAGGGAGAAGAGACCCAGTACTTC | CASSPGQGEETQYF
TRBJ1-2 | - | TRBV5-4 | - | TGTGCCAGCAGCTTGGAAGGCAGGAGGCACTATGGCTACACCTTC | CASSLEGRRHYGYTF
TRBJ1-2 | - | TRBV6-6 | - | TGTGCCAGCACTCCCCAGTCCTCCTTTAACTATGGCTACACCTTC | CASTPQSSFNYGYTF